The present T cell receptor beta chain was sequenced within a study of blood T cell repertoires in COVID-19. About the study: Both acute and convalescent COVID-19 samples were obtained from the United States, Italy and Spain. PBMCs, B-cell-depleted T cells, or T cells provided the cDNA or gDNA that made up the material.

Clones were sequenced by immunoSEQ multiplex PCR, and TCRdb holds only the in-frame ones, with some missing. The table has 40,000 to 45,000 clones, nearly 70% seen once. The germline V gene encodes CDR1 SGDLS and CDR2 YYNGEE. The CDR3 loop spans 13 amino acids. Trimming shortened V by 6 bases and J by 7 bases, and 13 bases separated the two germline ends. The V and J genes are TRBV9 and TRBJ1-4, with D unclear. The TCR sequence derives from a man aged 80 or over with acute or convalescent COVID-19. Specimen: peripheral blood. The CDR3 reads CASNGVDGEKLFF. The DNA of the CDR3 is TGTGCCAGCAATGGAGTTGATGGTGAAAAACTGTTTTTT.